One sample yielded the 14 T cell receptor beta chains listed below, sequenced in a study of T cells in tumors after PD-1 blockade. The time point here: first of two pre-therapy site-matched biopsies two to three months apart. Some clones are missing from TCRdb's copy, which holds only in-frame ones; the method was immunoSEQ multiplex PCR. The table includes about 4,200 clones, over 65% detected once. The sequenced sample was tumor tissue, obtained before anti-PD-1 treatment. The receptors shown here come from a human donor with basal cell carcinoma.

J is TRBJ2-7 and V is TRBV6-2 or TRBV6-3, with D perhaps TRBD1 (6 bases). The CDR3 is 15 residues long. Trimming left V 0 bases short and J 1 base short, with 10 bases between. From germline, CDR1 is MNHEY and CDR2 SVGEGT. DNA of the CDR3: TGTGCCAGCAGTTACTCCCCTACAGGGTCCTACGAGCAGTACTTC. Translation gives CASSYSPTGSYEQYF.

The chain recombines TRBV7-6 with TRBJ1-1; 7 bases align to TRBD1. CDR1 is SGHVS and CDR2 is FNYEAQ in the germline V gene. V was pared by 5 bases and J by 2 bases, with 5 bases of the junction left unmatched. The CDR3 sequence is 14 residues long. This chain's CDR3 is CASSPGQSNTEAFF. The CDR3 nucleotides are TGTGCCAGCAGCCCGGGACAGTCTAACACTGAAGCTTTCTTT. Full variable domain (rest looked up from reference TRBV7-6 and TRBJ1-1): GAGVSQSPRYKVTKRGQDVALRCDPISGHVSLYWYRQALGQGPEFLTYFNYEAQQDKSGLPNDRFSAERPEGSISTLTIQRTEQRDSAMYRCASSPGQSNTEAFFGQGTRLTVV.

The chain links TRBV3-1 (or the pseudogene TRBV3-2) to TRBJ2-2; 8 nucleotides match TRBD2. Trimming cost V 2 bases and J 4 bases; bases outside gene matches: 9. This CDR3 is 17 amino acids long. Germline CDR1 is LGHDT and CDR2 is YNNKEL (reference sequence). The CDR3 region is CASSQSRRTSITGELFF. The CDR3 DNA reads TGTGCCAGCAGCCAAAGTCGCAGGACTAGCATCACCGGGGAGCTGTTTTTT.

CDR3 loop: CASSQDRRNEKLFF. DNA of the CDR3: TGTGCCAGCAGCCAGGACAGAAGAAATGAAAAACTGTTTTTT. The V and J genes are TRBV5-4 and TRBJ1-4; TRBD1 is a possible D gene (6 bases). V lost 4 bases, J lost 5 bases, and 12 bases lay in between. Germline V gives CDR1 SGHNT, CDR2 YYREEE (reference sequence). CDR3 size: 14 residues.

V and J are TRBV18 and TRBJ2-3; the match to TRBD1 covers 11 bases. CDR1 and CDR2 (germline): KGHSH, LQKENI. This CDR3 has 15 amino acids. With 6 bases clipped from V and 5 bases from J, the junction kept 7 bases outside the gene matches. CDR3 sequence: CASSQGTGGKDTQYF. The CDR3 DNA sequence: TGTGCCAGCTCCCAGGGGACAGGGGGAAAAGATACGCAGTATTTT.

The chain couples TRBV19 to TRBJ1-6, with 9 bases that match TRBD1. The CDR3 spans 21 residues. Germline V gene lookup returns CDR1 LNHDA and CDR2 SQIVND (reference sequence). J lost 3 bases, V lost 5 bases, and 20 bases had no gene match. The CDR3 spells CASSLHPGTGYNIRYNSPLHF. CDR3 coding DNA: TGTGCCAGTAGTCTACACCCCGGGACAGGGTATAATATTCGCTATAATTCACCCCTCCACTTT.

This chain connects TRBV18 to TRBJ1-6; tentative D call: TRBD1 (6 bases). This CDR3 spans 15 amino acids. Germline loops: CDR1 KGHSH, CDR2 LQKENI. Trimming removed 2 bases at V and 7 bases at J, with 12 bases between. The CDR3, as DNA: TGTGCCAGCTCACCAGGAGAGGGGACAAATTCACCCCTCCACTTT. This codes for CASSPGEGTNSPLHF.

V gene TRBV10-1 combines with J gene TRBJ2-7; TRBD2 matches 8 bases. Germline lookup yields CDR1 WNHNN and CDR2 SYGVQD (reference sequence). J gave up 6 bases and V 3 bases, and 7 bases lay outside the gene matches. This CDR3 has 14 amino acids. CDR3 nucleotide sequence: TGCGCCAGCAGTGACTGGACGGGGGGGCTCGAGCAGTACTTC. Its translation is CASSDWTGGLEQYF.

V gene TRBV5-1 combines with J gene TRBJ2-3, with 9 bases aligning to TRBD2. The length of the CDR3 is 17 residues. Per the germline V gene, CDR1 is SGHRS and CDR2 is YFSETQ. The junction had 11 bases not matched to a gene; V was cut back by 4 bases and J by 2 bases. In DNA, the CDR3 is TGCGCCAGCAGCCCGGGGGTGCTAGCGGGATACACAGATACGCAGTATTTT. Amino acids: CASSPGVLAGYTDTQYF.

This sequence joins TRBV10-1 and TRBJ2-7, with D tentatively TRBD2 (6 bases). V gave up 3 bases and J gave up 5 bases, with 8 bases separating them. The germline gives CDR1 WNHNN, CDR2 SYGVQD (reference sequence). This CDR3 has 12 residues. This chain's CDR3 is CASSEWGDEQYF. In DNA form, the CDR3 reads TGCGCCAGCAGTGAATGGGGGGACGAGCAGTACTTC.

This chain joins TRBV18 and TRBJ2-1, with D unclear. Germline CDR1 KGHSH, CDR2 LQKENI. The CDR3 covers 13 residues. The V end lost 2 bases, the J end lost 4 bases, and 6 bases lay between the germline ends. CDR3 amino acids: CASSPSAYNEQFF. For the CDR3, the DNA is TGTGCCAGCTCACCATCAGCGTACAATGAGCAGTTCTTC.

The chain's CDR3 is CASSVKESPLSPLHF. DNA for the CDR3: TGTGCCAGCAGCGTAAAGGAATCCCCGTTGTCACCCCTCCACTTT. This rearrangement joins TRBV9 to TRBJ1-6; no firm D call. V dropped 1 base and J dropped 10 bases, with 15 bases sitting between them. Per the germline V gene, CDR1 is SGDLS and CDR2 is YYNGEE. This CDR3 has 15 amino acids.

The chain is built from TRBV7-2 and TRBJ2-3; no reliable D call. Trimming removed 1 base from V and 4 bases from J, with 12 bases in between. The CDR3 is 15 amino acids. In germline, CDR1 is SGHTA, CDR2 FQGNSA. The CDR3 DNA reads TGTGCCAGCAGCTTAGGGACCCGCGTGCCAGATACGCAGTATTTT. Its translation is CASSLGTRVPDTQYF.

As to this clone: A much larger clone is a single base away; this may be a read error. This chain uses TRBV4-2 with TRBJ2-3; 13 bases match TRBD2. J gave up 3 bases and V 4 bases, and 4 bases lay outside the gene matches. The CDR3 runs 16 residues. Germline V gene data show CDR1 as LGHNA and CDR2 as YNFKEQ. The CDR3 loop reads CASSPKTSGGTDTQYF. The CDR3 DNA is TGTGCCAGCAGCCCGAAGACTAGCGGGGGGACAGATACGCAGTATTTT.